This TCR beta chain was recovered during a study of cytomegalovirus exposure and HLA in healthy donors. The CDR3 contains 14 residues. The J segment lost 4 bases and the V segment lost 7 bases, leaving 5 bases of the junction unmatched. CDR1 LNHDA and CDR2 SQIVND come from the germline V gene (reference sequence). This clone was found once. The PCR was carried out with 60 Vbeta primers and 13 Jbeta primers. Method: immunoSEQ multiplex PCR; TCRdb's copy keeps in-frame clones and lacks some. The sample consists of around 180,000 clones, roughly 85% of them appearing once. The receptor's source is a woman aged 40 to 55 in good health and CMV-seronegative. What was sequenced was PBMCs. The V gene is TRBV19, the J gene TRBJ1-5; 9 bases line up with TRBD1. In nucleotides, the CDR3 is TGTGCCAGTACACGACAGGGGGGGAATCAGCCCCAGCATTTT. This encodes CASTRQGGNQPQHF.